This passage covers 11 T cell receptor beta chains from one sample sequenced in a study of response to subunit inactivated influenza vaccine. TCRdb re-derived calls from the RT-PCR reads in MiXCR, one entry per CDR3 protein. The top ten hold 9.5% to 13% of the sample, which has around 750,000 distinct CDR3 sequences, 21% seen once. The material was PBMCs from blood, obtained around 5 days after vaccination. All receptors derive from a man in his fifties or sixties who received an inactivated influenza vaccine.

The rearrangement joins TRBV5-1 to TRBJ2-4, with D hard to call. Germline V lookup: CDR1 SGHRS, CDR2 YFSETQ. The CDR3 sequence is 13 residues long. Trimming cost V 0 bases and J 5 bases, with 6 bases left between them. The CDR3 DNA is TGCGCCAGCAGCTTGGCCGCCCAAAACATTCAGTACTTC. This encodes CASSLAAQNIQYF.

J is TRBJ2-3 and V is TRBV7-9; 7 bases map to TRBD1. CDR1 is SEHNR, CDR2 FQNEAQ, per germline (reference sequence). The junction had 9 bases not matched to a gene; V was cut back by 5 bases and J by 7 bases. The length of the CDR3 is 14 residues. CDR3 in DNA: TGTGCCAGCAGCCTGAGAAGGGACAGTAATACGCAGTATTTT. Its protein is CASSLRRDSNTQYF.

The chain is built from TRBV27 and TRBJ2-7; D is ambiguous. V gave up 3 bases and J gave up 3 bases, with 9 bases separating them. In germline, CDR1 is MNHEY, CDR2 SMNVEV (reference sequence). The CDR3 extends over 13 amino acids. The CDR3 nucleotides read TGTGCCAGCAGTTTCCAGGTCAACTACGAGCAGTACTTC. Its protein is CASSFQVNYEQYF.

The sample holds many counts of this clonotype. The rearrangement links TRBV2 to TRBJ1-5; no definite D call. V lost 3 bases and J lost 0, with 21 bases in between. This CDR3 is built from 19 residues. Germline lookup yields CDR1 SNHLY and CDR2 FYNNEI. Here the CDR3 reads CASSEGLGSRLYSNQPQHF. In nucleotides, the CDR3 is TGTGCCAGCAGTGAGGGTCTAGGAAGCCGACTTTATAGCAATCAGCCCCAGCATTTT.

The chain couples TRBV15 to TRBJ1-2; 9 bases align to TRBD1. This CDR3 has 13 residues. V shed 5 bases and J 8 bases; nucleotides not matched to a gene: 6. In germline, CDR1 is LNHNV, CDR2 YYDKDF (reference sequence). CDR3 sequence: CATSAQGAGGYTF. The CDR3 DNA is TGTGCCACCAGCGCACAGGGGGCAGGAGGCTACACCTTC.

The CDR3 DNA is TGTGCCAGCAGTTTTAACAGGGGCCCCGGGGAGCTGTTTTTT. It encodes CASSFNRGPGELFF. The rearrangement joins TRBV12-3 or TRBV12-4 to TRBJ2-2; 7 bases are a match to TRBD1. The ends lost 3 bases at V and 6 bases at J; junction bases unmatched: 4. The CDR3 loop spans 14 amino acids.

The chain joins TRBV29-1 to TRBJ2-7, with 10 bases identical to TRBD2. Germline assignment: CDR1 SQVTM and CDR2 ANQGSEA. Trimming removed 4 bases from V and 5 bases from J; junction bases left unmatched: 5. This CDR3 is 13 amino acids long. DNA for the CDR3: TGCAGCGTTGTGCCGCTAGCGGGGGACGAGCAGTACTTC. It codes for CSVVPLAGDEQYF.

This clonotype was seen many times. The J gene is TRBJ2-3, the V gene TRBV7-2, with 10 bases matching TRBD2. Germline CDR1 and CDR2: SGHTA and FQGNSA. The CDR3 is 17 amino acids. V lost 2 bases and J lost 5; bases outside the gene matches: 10. The CDR3 is CASSLTGPAGGRDTQYF. The CDR3, as DNA: TGTGCCAGCAGCTTAACAGGTCCAGCGGGGGGGCGAGATACGCAGTATTTT.

The chain carries TRBV6-5 and TRBJ2-5; D unclear. Germline V gives CDR1 MNHEY, CDR2 SVGAGI. V was pared by 3 bases and J by 5 bases, with 13 bases between. The CDR3 extends over 14 amino acids. This CDR3 is CASSYGALSETQYF. For the CDR3, the DNA is TGTGCCAGCAGTTATGGCGCGTTAAGTGAGACCCAGTACTTC.

The rearrangement uses TRBV12-3 or TRBV12-4 and TRBJ2-5; D possibly corresponds to TRBD1 (5 bases). The CDR3 contains 12 residues. Between the trimmed V and J ends, which lost 6 bases and 5 bases, there was a span of 10 bases. CDR3 sequence reads: CASSWTPETQYF. CDR3 DNA: TGTGCCAGCAGCTGGACACCGGAGACCCAGTACTTC.

The rearrangement joins TRBV29-1 to TRBJ2-1; TRBD2 matches at 8 bases. Trimming at V came to 0 bases and at J to 6 bases, leaving 7 bases not matched to a gene. Germline V gene lookup returns CDR1 SQVTM and CDR2 ANQGSEA. This CDR3 has 15 amino acids. The CDR3 DNA follows: TGCAGCGTTGAAGAATCCGGGAGGGCTTTCAATGAGCAGTTCTTC. This sequence encodes CSVEESGRAFNEQFF.